This T cell receptor beta chain emerged from a study of blood T cell repertoires in COVID-19. Seattle researchers signed up patients amid active infection and tracked them longitudinally. In the original processing: Using reference gene primer amplification, nucleated cell counts were estimated. Some clones are missing from TCRdb's copy, which holds only in-frame ones; the method was immunoSEQ multiplex PCR. From that table come the V and J calls and clone size; the DNA was used to work out D and trimming. Of about 500,000 clones listed, about 91% are singletons. CDR3 length: 15 residues. Germline CDR1 SGHNT, CDR2 YYREEE (reference sequence). Unmatched junction bases numbered 11, after V lost 1 base and J lost 7 bases.

Sequencing was performed on peripheral blood. The J gene is TRBJ2-7, the V gene TRBV5-4; the match to TRBD1 covers 7 bases. The clonotype was recovered from a man aged 18 to 35 with COVID-19, enrolled during active disease. CDR3 nucleotide sequence: TGTGCCAGCAGCTTGAGAGGGGGCGCTACACGGGAGCAGTACTTC. Protein: CASSLRGGATREQYF. The full variable domain, in which reference TRBV5-4 and TRBJ2-7 provide the parts outside the CDR3, is ETGVTQSPTHLIKTRGQQVTLRCSSQSGHNTVSWYQQALGQGPQFIFQYYREEENGRGNFPPRFSGLQFPNYSSELNVNALELDDSALYLCASSLRGGATREQYFGPGTRLTVT.